This T cell receptor (beta chain) was sequenced for a study of a mutant IDH1 vaccine in newly diagnosed glioma (dated by TCRdb to the early 2020s). About the investigation overall: Patients were given eight vaccinations, in weeks 1, 3, 5, 7, 11, 15, 19 and 23, which matched visits V03 through V10. Vaccination was initiated 4-6 weeks after radiotherapy alone, or concurrently with temozolomide cycles in the chemotherapy-containing groups. For exploratory analyses, longitudinal TCRB deep sequencing was carried out in about two dozen treated patients wherever samples were available. Peripheral blood samples were drawn at six visits, namely V03 (baseline), V05, V07, V10, V12 and V13. The roughly 30 treated patients were approximately 62% male and around 40% female, with a mean age of approximately 40 years. Prior to enrollment, standard therapy consisting of radiotherapy alone, temozolomide alone, or radiochemotherapy with temozolomide had been administered to patients, with the combination being received by most patients. Paper-wide results and their limitations: No apparent relationship was observed between pseudoprogression and alterations in the top peripheral T cell clonotypes detected by TCRB sequencing. PBMC samples for TCRB deep sequencing were selected based on availability. Immune responses induced by the vaccine were seen in over 90% of patients across multiple MHC alleles. It was noted by the authors that analyses of patient blood samples could not be reproduced owing to sample limitations.

CDR1 and CDR2 (SGHTA, FQGNSA) derive from the germline V gene. The V and J ends are trimmed by 5 bases and 4 bases, leaving 12 bases between them. From its cysteine to its phenylalanine, the CDR3 spans 14 amino acids. Of the read, only the CDR3 DNA is kept; its 42 bases are in frame from base 1. What the time point label conveys for this sample: week 11, during vaccination. A 20-mer mutant IDH1 peptide at 300 micrograms in Montanide made up each vaccine dose, which was injected subcutaneously together with topical imiquimod. Newly diagnosed WHO grade 3 or 4 IDH1-mutant astrocytomas showing loss of nuclear ATRX were present in the donors. The samples were drawn from NOA16, a multicentre, single-arm, open-label phase I trial in Germany that tested a mutant IDH1 peptide vaccine in humans for the first time. The DNeasy Blood and Tissue Kit was used to extract genomic DNA from EDTA blood for TCRB sequencing.

On this clone: Its antigen is not yet known. No base quality values were provided; no much bigger clone lies one nucleotide off.

Preparation of the library involved the immunoSEQ multiplex PCR assay. Rearranged TCR beta chain sequences were amplified with the hsTCRB Kit following the manufacturer's protocol. TCRB libraries were sequenced on an Illumina MiSeq. Per the original workflow: The kit vendor's proprietary platform handled demultiplexing, trimming and gene mapping. TCRdb took over this immuneACCESS table, retaining in-frame rearrangements with V and J assigned. Such tables are incomplete; in checked studies, under half of the missing clones stem from an unresolved V gene, and the remainder is unexplained. Clone size and V and J calls were adopted from that table, with D and trimming inferred from the DNA. Recorded for this sample are 30,000 to 35,000 clones; around 87% of them occurred a single time. Less than 25% of the sample lies in the top ten.

Specimen: PBMCs, collected from a glioma patient whose treatment included an IDH1 peptide vaccine. The receptor was derived from a young man with glioma. The rearrangement joined TRBV7-2 to TRBJ2-1; a tentative D call is TRBD2 (5 bases match). The DNA reads TGTGCCAGCAGCCCCGAGGGCGGGTACAATGAGCAGTTCTTC. This sequence encodes CASSPEGGYNEQFF. Reference TRBV7-2 and TRBJ2-1 proteins supply the regions before and after the CDR3; the full variable domain is: GAGVSQSPSNKVTEKGKDVELRCDPISGHTALYWYRQSLGQGLEFLIYFQGNSAPDKSGLPSDRFSAERTGGSVSTLTIQRTQQEDSAVYLCASSPEGGYNEQFFGPGTRLTVL.